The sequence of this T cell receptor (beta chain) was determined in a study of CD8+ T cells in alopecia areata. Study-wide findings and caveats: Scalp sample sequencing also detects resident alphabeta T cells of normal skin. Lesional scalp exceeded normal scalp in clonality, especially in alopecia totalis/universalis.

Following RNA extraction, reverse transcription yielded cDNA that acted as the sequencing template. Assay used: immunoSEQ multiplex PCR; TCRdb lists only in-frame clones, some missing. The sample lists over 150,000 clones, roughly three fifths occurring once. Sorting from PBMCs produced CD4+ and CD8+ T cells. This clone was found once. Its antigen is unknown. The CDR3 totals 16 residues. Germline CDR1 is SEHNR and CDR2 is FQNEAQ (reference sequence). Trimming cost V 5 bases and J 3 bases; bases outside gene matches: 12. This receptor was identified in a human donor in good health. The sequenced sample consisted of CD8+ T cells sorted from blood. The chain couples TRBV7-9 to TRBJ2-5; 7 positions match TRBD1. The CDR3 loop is CASSPSSTTGKETQYF. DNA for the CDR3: TGTGCCAGCAGCCCCTCCAGTACGACAGGGAAAGAGACCCAGTACTTC.